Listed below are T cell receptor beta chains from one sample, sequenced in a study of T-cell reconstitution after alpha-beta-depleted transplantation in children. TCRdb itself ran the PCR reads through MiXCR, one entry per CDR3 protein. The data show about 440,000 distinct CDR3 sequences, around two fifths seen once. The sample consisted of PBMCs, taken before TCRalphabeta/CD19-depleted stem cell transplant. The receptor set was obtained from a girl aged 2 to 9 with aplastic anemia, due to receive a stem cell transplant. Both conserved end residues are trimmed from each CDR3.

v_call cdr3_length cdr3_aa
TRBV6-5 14 ASSYLGGLNKETQY
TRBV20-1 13 SARVPHGSSYEQY
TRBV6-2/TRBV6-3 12 ASRAGTSRRGEF
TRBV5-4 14 ASSKKGQGAGTEAF
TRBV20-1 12 SANKAGAPDTQY
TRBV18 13 ASSPRGQDTHEQF
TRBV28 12 ASSLGVSGDEQF
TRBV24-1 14 ATSDSQDRRGYGYT
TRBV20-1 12 SAGGRDSNQPQH
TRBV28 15 ASSLGGQFAANYGYT
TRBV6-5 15 ASSYSIQRGDKNIQY
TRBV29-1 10 SVGGLNTEAF
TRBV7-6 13 ASTSGTSGYNEQF
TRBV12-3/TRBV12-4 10 ASSYRVETQY
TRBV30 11 AWRTVMNTEAF
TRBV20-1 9 TGGGTDTQY
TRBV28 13 ASRGTGRTYEKLF
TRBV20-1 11 SAKAGLAGTQY
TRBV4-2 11 ASSHGGDYGYT
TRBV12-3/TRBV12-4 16 ASTFLFRSGQGYTEAF
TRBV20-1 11 SARLTGGYEQY
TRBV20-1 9 SAPQGHEQY
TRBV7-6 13 ASSLVPTSTDTQY
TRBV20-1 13 SAKASLAGSNEQF
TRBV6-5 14 ASSYLALAGGWEQY
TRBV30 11 AWGTGDNQPQH
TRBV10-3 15 AISDPRARLSKYEQY
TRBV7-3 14 ASSYRTGTETDTQY
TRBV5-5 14 ASSLPGQGRVGELF
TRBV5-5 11 ASSIGQVYEQY
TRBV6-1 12 ASNPSGRGYEQY
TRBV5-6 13 ASSGGQGDLGIQY
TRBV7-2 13 ASSYRTGANYEQY
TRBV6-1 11 ASSVQGSYEQY
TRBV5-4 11 ASSLSSQETQY
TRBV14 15 ASSQDHGGRAVDTQY
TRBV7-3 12 ASSLGVGTDTQY
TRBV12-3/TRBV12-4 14 ASSLTSRGLDGIQY
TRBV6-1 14 ASRSGGGIAGNTIY
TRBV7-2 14 ASSFTGTHSYNEQF
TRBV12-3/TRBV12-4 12 ASSSHDRSTEAF
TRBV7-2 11 ASLRLAGFEQF
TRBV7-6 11 ASSSNSGREQF
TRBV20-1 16 SARGPERDRVPQETQY
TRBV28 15 ASSYPTSGRANYEQY
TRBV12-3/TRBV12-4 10 ASSFDGARGT
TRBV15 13 ATRPIRGWSGELF
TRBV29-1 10 SVWRGGNEQF